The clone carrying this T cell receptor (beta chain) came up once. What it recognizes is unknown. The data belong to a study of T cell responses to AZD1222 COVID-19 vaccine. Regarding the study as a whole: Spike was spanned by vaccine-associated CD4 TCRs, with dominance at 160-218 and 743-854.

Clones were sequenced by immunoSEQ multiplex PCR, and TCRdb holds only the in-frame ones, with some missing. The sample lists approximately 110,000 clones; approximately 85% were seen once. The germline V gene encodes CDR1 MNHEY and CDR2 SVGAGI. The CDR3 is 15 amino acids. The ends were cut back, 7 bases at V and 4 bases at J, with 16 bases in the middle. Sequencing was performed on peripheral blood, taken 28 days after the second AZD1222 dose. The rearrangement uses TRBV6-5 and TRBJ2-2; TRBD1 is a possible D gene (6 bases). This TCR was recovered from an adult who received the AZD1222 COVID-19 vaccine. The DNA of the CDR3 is TGTGCCAGCAAGCCGACAGGCGGCCTCACCGGGGAGCTGTTTTTT. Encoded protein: CASKPTGGLTGELFF.